The 20 T cell receptor beta chains below all came from one sample that was sequenced in a study of T-cell memory formation after mild COVID-19. MiXCR, run by TCRdb on the 5' RACE reads, gives a single entry per CDR3 protein. The table lists fewer than 350,000 distinct CDR3 sequences, roughly 18% of them singletons. Sequences were obtained from PBMCs or a T cell subset sorted from them (not recorded which). All receptors come from a man between 18 and 35 years old who had mild COVID-19 (a few samples of this study predate the infection). Cell type and time point are not known.

This clonotype was recorded a few times. J is TRBJ2-7 and V is TRBV20-1, with 12 bases matching TRBD2. This CDR3 has 13 residues. In germline, CDR1 is DFQATT, CDR2 SNEGSKA (reference sequence). V was pared by 1 base and J by 9 bases, with 4 bases of the junction left unmatched. The DNA of the CDR3 is TGCAGTGCTAGAGGGACTAGCGGGGCTGTGCAGTACGTC. Its protein is CSARGTSGAVQYV.

This clonotype was observed at least ten times. This chain connects TRBV12-3 or TRBV12-4 to TRBJ1-2; no definite D call. The CDR3 is 12 residues long. Trimming pared 2 bases from V and 4 bases from J, leaving 5 bases between. CDR3 in amino acids: CASSLRVYGYTF. The CDR3 coding sequence is TGTGCCAGCAGTTTACGGGTCTATGGCTACACCTTC.

Ten or more counts support this clonotype. The chain links TRBV12-3 or TRBV12-4 to TRBJ2-5, with D uncertain. V lost 5 bases and J 5 bases, leaving 15 bases between the germline ends. CDR3 length: 14 amino acids. CDR3 amino acids: CASSKDVSRETQYF. The DNA of the CDR3 is TGTGCCAGCAGTAAGGACGTTAGTCGTGAGACCCAGTACTTC.

This clonotype was detected only a few times. This rearrangement joins TRBV18 to TRBJ1-1; D uncertain. This CDR3 has 12 amino acids. V gave up 4 bases and J gave up 7 bases, with 10 bases separating them. Per germline, CDR1 KGHSH and CDR2 LQKENI. The CDR3 DNA sequence: TGTGCCAGCTCACTCGGACGGTATGAAGCTTTCTTT. It yields the protein CASSLGRYEAFF.

This clonotype has only a few counts. The rearrangement joins TRBV6-1 to TRBJ2-1; D is unclear. The germline gives CDR1 MNHNS, CDR2 SASEGT. Trimming pared 5 bases from V and 8 bases from J, leaving 7 bases between. There are 11 residues in the CDR3. The DNA for the CDR3 is TGTGCCAGCAGTCCTTGGGATGAGCAGTTCTTC. This sequence encodes CASSPWDEQFF.

This clonotype showed up just once. The chain carries TRBV30 and TRBJ1-6; D gene unclear. The CDR3 sequence is 14 residues long. The ends were cut back, 0 bases at V and 5 bases at J, with 8 bases in the middle. In germline, CDR1 is GTSNPN, CDR2 SVGIG (reference sequence). The CDR3 region is CAWSVLTDNSPLHF. The DNA of the CDR3 is TGTGCCTGGAGTGTACTAACGGATAATTCACCCCTCCACTTT.

The DNA of the CDR3 is TGCAGTGCTAGGGGGGGTCCGGTGAAGCCACCCCTCCACTTT. This codes for CSARGGPVKPPLHF. The chain uses TRBV20-1 and TRBJ1-6; tentative D call: TRBD1 (5 bases). V lost 3 bases to trimming and J lost 11 bases, with 17 bases between them. CDR1 is DFQATT and CDR2 is SNEGSKA in the germline V gene (reference sequence). The CDR3 sequence is 14 residues long.

This clonotype turned up a few times. CDR3 amino acids: CASSLETWYNEQFF. CDR3 DNA sequence: TGTGCCAGCAGCTTAGAAACTTGGTACAATGAGCAGTTCTTC. The genes are TRBV7-9 and TRBJ2-1; D uncertain. CDR1 SEHNR and CDR2 FQNEAQ come from the germline V gene (reference sequence). Trimming removed 1 base at V and 4 bases at J, with 8 bases between. This CDR3 spans 14 amino acids.

This clonotype showed up just a few times. The chain joins TRBV9 to TRBJ1-2; 7 bases agree with TRBD1. This CDR3 spans 14 amino acids. The trim removed 0 bases at V and 8 bases at J, leaving 7 bases unmatched. Germline V CDR1 and CDR2: SGDLS, YYNGEE. The CDR3 sequence is CASSVDARGAGYTF. CDR3 nucleotides: TGTGCCAGCAGCGTAGATGCCAGGGGGGCAGGCTACACCTTC.

This chain connects TRBV7-8 to TRBJ2-5, with TRBD2 matching 11 bases. This CDR3 region has 15 residues. Per germline, CDR1 SGHVS and CDR2 FQNEAQ. J gave up 3 bases and V 6 bases, and 6 bases lay outside the gene matches. The CDR3 loop is CASRSRLAGKETQYF. In DNA form, the CDR3 reads TGTGCCAGCAGGAGTCGACTAGCGGGGAAAGAGACCCAGTACTTC.

The chain has TRBV2 and TRBJ2-6; D is ambiguous. Trimming took 8 bases from V and 0 from J, leaving 8 bases between them. Germline V gene sequence: CDR1 SNHLY, CDR2 FYNNEI. The CDR3 consists of 14 residues. CDR3 DNA: TGTGCCAGCGCTCTGAACTCTGGGGCCAACGTCCTGACTTTC. This gives the protein CASALNSGANVLTF.

This clonotype was recorded at least ten times. The rearrangement links TRBV20-1 to TRBJ2-7; TRBD1 matches 7 bases. The germline V gene has CDR1 DFQATT and CDR2 SNEGSKA (reference sequence). The CDR3 extends over 13 amino acids. Trimming removed 3 bases from V and 7 bases from J; junction bases left unmatched: 9. The CDR3 DNA is TGCAGTGCTAGGTCACAGGGGTTGAAAGAGCAGTACGTC. It encodes CSARSQGLKEQYV.

The V and J genes are TRBV27 and TRBJ2-1; TRBD2 matches 9 bases. The CDR3 is 17 amino acids. CDR1 MNHEY and CDR2 SMNVEV come from the germline V gene (reference sequence). Trimming at V came to 6 bases and at J to 4 bases, leaving 13 bases not matched to a gene. The CDR3 nucleotides read TGTGCCAGCAGCTGGCTAGGGGCGGGGGGGTCGTACAATGAGCAGTTCTTC. This gives the protein CASSWLGAGGSYNEQFF.

The sample holds a few counts of this clonotype. The genes are TRBV4-2 and TRBJ1-5; D may be TRBD1 (5 bases). With 2 bases removed from V and 0 bases from J, the gap between germline ends came to 14 bases. The CDR3 spans 17 residues. Germline lookup yields CDR1 LGHNA and CDR2 YNFKEQ. The CDR3 region has the DNA TGTGCCAGCAGCCAACCTTCGGCAGGGCTTAGCAATCAGCCCCAGCATTTT. Translation: CASSQPSAGLSNQPQHF.

Of note for this clonotype: The conserved phenylalanine or tryptophan normally closing the CDR3 is absent here, so this likely arose from a read error. The limits of the CDR3 on the DNA are not certain, so only TCRdb's listed CDR3 is given. The genes are TRBV12-3 or TRBV12-4 and TRBJ1-2. From its first to its last residue, the CDR3 has 13 amino acids. The CDR3 protein is CASSLALRASQWV.

This clonotype was detected a few times. The chain uses TRBV5-4 and TRBJ2-1; D is possibly TRBD1 (6 bases). Germline CDR1 SGHNT, CDR2 YYREEE (reference sequence). CDR3 length equals 18 residues. The V end was cut by 4 bases, the J end by 2 bases, with 22 bases between. For the CDR3, the DNA is TGTGCCAGCAGCCGGGACACATATCCCAGAAAGGCCTACAATGAGCAGTTCTTC. Translation: CASSRDTYPRKAYNEQFF.

This chain joins TRBV4-1 and TRBJ2-2, with 11 nucleotides matching TRBD2. V trimming: 4 bases; J trimming: 5 bases; junction bases outside the gene matches: 3. The CDR3 totals 15 residues. CDR1 and CDR2 (germline): MGHRA, YSYEKL. CDR3 nucleotides: TGCGCCAGCAGCCCCCCTAGCGGGGGGACCGGGGAGCTGTTTTTT. This sequence encodes CASSPPSGGTGELFF.

This clonotype was seen at least ten times. The chain recombines TRBV29-1 with TRBJ1-4; D gene unclear. CDR3 length: 13 residues. Trimming removed 4 bases from V and 6 bases from J, with 12 bases in between. Germline-derived CDR1 and CDR2 are SQVTM and ANQGSEA. For the CDR3, the DNA is TGCAGCGTTGGGAACGTAGCGGATGAAAAACTGTTTTTT. It codes for CSVGNVADEKLFF.

This clonotype showed up just a few times. The chain is built from TRBV11-2 and TRBJ2-1, with D possibly being TRBD2 (5 bases). The CDR3 length is 13 residues. Germline V lookup: CDR1 SGHAT, CDR2 FQNNGV. V lost 4 bases, J lost 4 bases, and 8 bases lay in between. CDR3 bases: TGTGCCAGCAGCTGGACTTCGTACAATGAGCAGTTCTTC. Encoded protein: CASSWTSYNEQFF.

This clonotype has more than one count but fewer than ten. The V gene is TRBV27, the J gene TRBJ1-5; the D gene is possibly TRBD1 (5 bases). CDR1 is MNHEY and CDR2 is SMNVEV in the germline V gene (reference sequence). The V end was cut by 3 bases, the J end by 6 bases, with 15 bases between. The CDR3 loop spans 15 amino acids. The CDR3, as DNA: TGTGCCAGCAGTTTCCAGGGTCCCCCGGGTCAGCCCCAGCATTTT. Protein: CASSFQGPPGQPQHF.